Listed below are T cell receptor beta chains from one sample, sequenced in a study of human T cells and chemical hapten exposure. One entry per CDR3 protein, called by TCRdb with MiXCR from the RACE reads. The sample includes tens of thousands of distinct CDR3 sequences, more than 9% of them seen just once. Sequenced material: whole blood, taken in connection with sensitization to the hapten diphenylcyclopropenone (DPC). All receptors derive from a woman aged 30 to 39 with alopecia areata. Some clones in this sample may be carry-over from other donors' samples. The CDR3 runs from the conserved cysteine through the conserved F or W. D genes are given only for firm matches. Some rows mark clone size as missing; the rest say once, few, many or name a class of expanded clone.

NA,TRBV19,NA,TRBJ1-5,TGTGCCAGTAGTATAGGTCAGGCTCGCTCTAATCAGCCCCAGCATTTT,CASSIGQARSNQPQHF
few,TRBV5-1,NA,TRBJ1-1,TGCGCCAGCAGCTTGGCTGGGGGTGAAGCTTTCTTT,CASSLAGGEAFF
many,TRBV6-5,NA,TRBJ1-1,TGTGCCAGCAGTAGGAGACAAGGCGGGATGAACACTGAAGCTTTCTTT,CASSRRQGGMNTEAFF
many,TRBV5-4,NA,TRBJ2-3,TGTGCCAGCAGCCGGGCTCTTACCACAGATACGCAGTATTTT,CASSRALTTDTQYF
many,TRBV7-2,NA,TRBJ1-5,TGTGCCAGCAGCTTAGAGGAGGGGCTGCCCCAGCATTTT,CASSLEEGLPQHF
few,TRBV6-2/TRBV6-3,NA,TRBJ1-1,TGTGCCAGCAGTTATACCTACGGGAGTGGAGCTTTCTTT,CASSYTYGSGAFF
many,TRBV7-9,NA,TRBJ1-3,TGTGCCAGCAGCTCCTCTGCGGGGTCTGAAAACACCATATATTTT,CASSSSAGSENTIYF
few,TRBV27,TRBD1,TRBJ2-7,TGTGCCAGCAGCCACCGGGACAGGGGACTCTACGAGCAGTACTTC,CASSHRDRGLYEQYF
many,TRBV5-1,NA,TRBJ2-7,TGCGCCAGCAGCTTGGCCGGGGGCCCCGAGCACGAGCAGTACTTC,CASSLAGGPEHEQYF
NA,TRBV12-3/TRBV12-4,TRBD1,TRBJ2-5,TGTGCCAGCAGTCCTTACGGGACAGGGGAACAAGAGACCCAGTACTTC,CASSPYGTGEQETQYF
NA,TRBV7-2,NA,TRBJ1-1,TGTGCCAGCAGCTTAATGCCGGACACTGAAGCTTTCTTT,CASSLMPDTEAFF
many,TRBV7-2,NA,TRBJ1-2,TGTGCCAGCAGCTTAAGTCTCGGTAACTATGGCTACACCTTC,CASSLSLGNYGYTF
few,TRBV12-3/TRBV12-4,NA,TRBJ2-7,TGTGCCAGCAGTTTAGATTGGGGGGTAGACGAGCAGTACTTC,CASSLDWGVDEQYF
NA,TRBV28,NA,TRBJ1-5,TGTGCCAGCAGATTCCGATATACAGTTAGCAATCAGCCCCAGCATTTT,CASRFRYTVSNQPQHF
many,TRBV6-2/TRBV6-3,TRBD1,TRBJ2-7,TGTGCCAGCAGTCCCTCGGGACAGACTACCTACGAGCAGTACTTC,CASSPSGQTTYEQYF
few,TRBV3-1,NA,TRBJ2-3,TGTGCCAGCAGCCAAGGGGATACGCAGTATTTT,CASSQGDTQYF
NA,TRBV15,NA,TRBJ1-5,TGTGCCACCAGCAGAGATTTGGGGCTCGGTCAGCCCCAGCATTTT,CATSRDLGLGQPQHF
few,TRBV27,TRBD2,TRBJ2-7,TGTGCCAGCAGTTTGTGGCGGGGGGGTGTCTCCGAGCAGTACTTC,CASSLWRGGVSEQYF
NA,TRBV6-5,NA,TRBJ1-5,TGTGCCAGCAGTTACTCGGGGGGGAGCAATCAGCCCCAGCATTTT,CASSYSGGSNQPQHF
few,TRBV9,TRBD1,TRBJ2-1,TGTGCCAGCAGCGAAGGGACAGTGAACTACAATGAGCAGTTCTTC,CASSEGTVNYNEQFF
NA,TRBV2,TRBD1,TRBJ2-1,TGTGCCAGCATGTGGACAGGGAGGAATGAGCAGTTCTTC,CASMWTGRNEQFF
few,TRBV30,NA,TRBJ1-1,TGTGCCTGGAGTAAAGGGAACACTGAAGCTTTCTTT,CAWSKGNTEAFF
NA,TRBV27,NA,TRBJ2-5,TGTGCCAGCAGTCCAGACCGCGGGACCCAGTACTTC,CASSPDRGTQYF
few,TRBV5-1,NA,TRBJ1-2,TGCGCCAGCAGCCCATTAACCAACAGGGAGAAAGGCTACACCTTC,CASSPLTNREKGYTF
many,TRBV6-2/TRBV6-3,TRBD2,TRBJ2-1,TGTGCCAGCAGTTACTCGACTAGCCAACCCCTCAATGAGCAGTTCTTC,CASSYSTSQPLNEQFF
NA,TRBV7-2,TRBD2,TRBJ2-3,TGTGCCAGCAGCTTGATAGCGGGGGGGAGCACAGATACGCAGTATTTT,CASSLIAGGSTDTQYF
few,TRBV5-1,TRBD1,TRBJ2-3,TGCGCCAGCAGCTGGACAGGGAGCACAGATACGCAGTATTTT,CASSWTGSTDTQYF
NA,TRBV19,NA,TRBJ2-2,TGTGCCAGTAGTTCCGCGGGCGGGGGCGATATAGCCGGGGAGCTGTTTTTT,CASSSAGGGDIAGELFF
few,TRBV28,NA,TRBJ2-7,TGTGCCAGCAGAGACCTAGCATCGGAGCAGTACTTC,CASRDLASEQYF
once,TRBV11-2,NA,TRBJ2-5,TGTGCCAGCAGCTCCGGATACCAAGAGACCCAGTACTTC,CASSSGYQETQYF
many,TRBV28,TRBD1,TRBJ2-7,TGTGCCAGCACTTCGGCAGGGGGTGACTCCTACGAGCAGTACTTC,CASTSAGGDSYEQYF
many,TRBV5-1,TRBD1,TRBJ2-3,TGCGCCAGCAGCTTTAGTCCGGGACAGGGCACAGATACGCAGTATTTT,CASSFSPGQGTDTQYF
few,TRBV28,NA,TRBJ2-1,TGTGCCAGCAGTTTAGGGGGCGCGGGAGATAATGAGCAGTTCTTC,CASSLGGAGDNEQFF
few,TRBV5-1,TRBD1,TRBJ2-7,TGCGCCAGCAGCTCACGGGGACAGTCCTACGAGCAGTACTTC,CASSSRGQSYEQYF
once,TRBV29-1,NA,TRBJ2-3,TGCAGCGTTGGTCTTCTACTCACAGATACGCAGTATTTT,CSVGLLLTDTQYF
NA,TRBV7-2,NA,TRBJ1-2,TGTGCCAGCAGCTTAGGAGTGTATGGCTACACCTTC,CASSLGVYGYTF
many,TRBV6-2/TRBV6-3,NA,TRBJ2-1,TGTGCCAGCAGTTACTCCGGGGAGAACAATGAGCAGTTCTTC,CASSYSGENNEQFF
few,TRBV4-3,NA,TRBJ2-3,TGCGCCAGCAGCCAAGCGTTGCGGGACCCCACAGATACGCAGTATTTT,CASSQALRDPTDTQYF
few,TRBV5-1,NA,TRBJ2-6,TGCGCCAGCAGCTTGGACCTTGCGGCCCGGGGGGCCAACGTCCTGACTTTC,CASSLDLAARGANVLTF
NA,TRBV20-1,NA,TRBJ2-3,TGCAGTGAGGGAGGGGGTTCTACAGATACGCAGTATTTT,CSEGGGSTDTQYF
many,TRBV28,NA,TRBJ2-1,TGTGCCAGCATCCATGGACGGGGGCCTCAGCAGTTCTTC,CASIHGRGPQQFF
many,TRBV7-3,NA,TRBJ1-1,TGTGCCAGCAGCTTACGCAGAAACAGTGAAGCTTTCTTT,CASSLRRNSEAFF
many,TRBV29-1,NA,TRBJ1-4,TGCAGCGCAACGGGACTTAATGAAAAACTGTTTTTT,CSATGLNEKLFF
NA,TRBV12-3/TRBV12-4,TRBD1,TRBJ2-5,TGTGCCAGCAGCCCGTGGGACAGGCTCGTCCAAGAGACCCAGTACTTC,CASSPWDRLVQETQYF
NA,TRBV5-4,TRBD1,TRBJ1-1,TGTGCCAGCAGCCTGGGACAGGGGACCACTGAAGCTTTCTTT,CASSLGQGTTEAFF
few,TRBV12-3/TRBV12-4,TRBD2,TRBJ2-6,TGTGCCAGCAGTTTAGAGGTTGGGGGGGCTGGGGCCAACGTCCTGACTTTC,CASSLEVGGAGANVLTF
NA,TRBV5-1,NA,TRBJ2-1,TGCGCCAGCAGCTTGGAGAGTGGGCCCTACAATGAGCAGTTCTTC,CASSLESGPYNEQFF
NA,TRBV6-4,TRBD2,TRBJ2-3,TGTGCCAGCAGTGAGGAGCGGGGGGGAACAGATACGCAGTATTTT,CASSEERGGTDTQYF
few,TRBV28,NA,TRBJ2-3,TGTGCCAGCAGTTTCGGGACTGTACTTGCAGATACGCAGTATTTT,CASSFGTVLADTQYF
many,TRBV5-5,NA,TRBJ1-5,TGTGCCAGCAGCTTGAAGGCAGGGACGTACAATCAGCCCCAGCATTTT,CASSLKAGTYNQPQHF
few,TRBV4-3,TRBD1,TRBJ2-7,TGCGCCAGCAGCCAAGATCGGCAGGGGGCCTACGAGCAGTACTTC,CASSQDRQGAYEQYF
few,TRBV5-1,NA,TRBJ2-5,TGCGCCAGCAGCTTTCAGGATGAGCAACCCCAGTACTTC,CASSFQDEQPQYF
many,TRBV4-3,NA,TRBJ2-4,TGCGCCAGCAGCCAAGATCAAGAGGGAGCCAAAAACATTCAGTACTTC,CASSQDQEGAKNIQYF
few,TRBV19,TRBD1,TRBJ1-1,TGTGCCAGTAGTATAGATCTCCAGGGGGCATGGTGGACTGAAGCTTTCTTT,CASSIDLQGAWWTEAFF
NA,TRBV19,TRBD1,TRBJ1-5,TGTGCCAGTAGTATGTCCACGGGACAGGGGTTCCAGCCCCAGCATTTT,CASSMSTGQGFQPQHF
NA,TRBV4-3,TRBD2,TRBJ2-3,TGCGCCAGCAGCCAAACTAGCGGGGGCACAGATACGCAGTATTTT,CASSQTSGGTDTQYF
NA,TRBV27,NA,TRBJ2-7,TGTGCCAGCAGTCCCCGACCACCCGGCCACTCCTACGAGCAGTACTTC,CASSPRPPGHSYEQYF
few,TRBV7-6,NA,TRBJ2-1,TGTGCCAGCAGTCGAGACTACAATGAGCAGTTCTTC,CASSRDYNEQFF